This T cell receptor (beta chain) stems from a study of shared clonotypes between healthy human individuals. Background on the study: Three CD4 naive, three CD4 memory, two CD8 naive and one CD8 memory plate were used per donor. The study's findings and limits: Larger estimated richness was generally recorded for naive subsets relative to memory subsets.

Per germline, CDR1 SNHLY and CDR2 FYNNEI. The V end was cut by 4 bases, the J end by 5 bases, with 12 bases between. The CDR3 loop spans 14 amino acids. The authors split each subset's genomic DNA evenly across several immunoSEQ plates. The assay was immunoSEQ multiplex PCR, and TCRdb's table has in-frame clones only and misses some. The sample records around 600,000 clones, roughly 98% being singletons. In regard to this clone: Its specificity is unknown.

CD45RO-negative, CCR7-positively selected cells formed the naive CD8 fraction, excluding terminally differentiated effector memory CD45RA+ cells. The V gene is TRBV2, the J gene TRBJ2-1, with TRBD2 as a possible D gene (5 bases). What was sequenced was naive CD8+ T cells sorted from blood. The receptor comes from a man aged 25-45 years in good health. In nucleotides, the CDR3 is TGTGCCAGCAGTGTACTGGCCGGGGACAATGAGCAGTTCTTC. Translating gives CASSVLAGDNEQFF.